These 10 T cell receptor beta chains were sequenced from one sample in a study of T-cell reconstitution after alpha-beta-depleted transplantation in children. The authors prepared the TCRbeta library with unique molecular identifiers. TCRdb called the PCR reads again in MiXCR, with one record for every CDR3 protein. The sample lists over 550,000 distinct CDR3 sequences; under 12% were seen once. This sample comprised PBMCs from the stem cell graft donor, obtained from the stem cell graft. These TCRs come from a human donor who donated a stem cell graft to a child with acute myeloid leukemia.

This clonotype showed up just a few times. The V call is TRBV5-1, the J call TRBJ2-3, with 10 positions matching TRBD1. This CDR3 comprises 15 residues. CDR1 and CDR2 (germline): SGHRS, YFSETQ. The V gene end was trimmed by 3 bases and the J gene end by 1 base; junction bases not matched to a gene: 2. The DNA of the CDR3 is TGCGCCAGCAGCTGGGACAGGGGCGGCACAGATACGCAGTATTTT. Amino acid sequence: CASSWDRGGTDTQYF.

This clonotype was recorded a few times. The gene calls are TRBV10-3 and TRBJ1-1; a weak D match, TRBD1 (6 bases). CDR1 and CDR2 (germline): ENHRY, SYGVKD. This CDR3 comprises 14 residues. Trimming took 5 bases from V and 6 from J, leaving 16 bases between them. CDR3 DNA sequence: TGTGCCATCAGTCGGGGGCAGGGCACCGCTGAAGCTTTCTTT. Translated, it gives CAISRGQGTAEAFF.

This clonotype was counted only a few times. CDR3 in amino acids: CSASTPTEAFF. The CDR3 nucleotides are TGCAGTGCTAGTACCCCCACTGAAGCTTTCTTT. The chain couples TRBV20-1 to TRBJ1-1; no firm D call. V was cut by 3 bases and J by 4 bases, with 6 bases left in between. Germline CDR1 DFQATT, CDR2 SNEGSKA (reference sequence). The CDR3 contains 11 residues.

This clonotype was seen only a few times. The V and J genes are TRBV10-3 and TRBJ2-2; unclear D gene. CDR3 size: 12 residues. Looked up from germline, CDR1 is ENHRY and CDR2 is SYGVKD. Trimming removed 11 bases from V and 3 bases from J, with 10 bases in between. CDR3 sequence (DNA): TGTGCCTCCACTTCTGACACCGGGGAGCTGTTTTTT. It is translated as CASTSDTGELFF.

There are a few counts of this clonotype. This chain links TRBV7-9 with TRBJ1-1; maybe TRBD1 (5 bases). Germline V gene data show CDR1 as SEHNR and CDR2 as FQNEAQ (reference sequence). This CDR3 contains 15 residues. Between the trimmed V and J ends, which lost 6 bases and 1 base, there was a span of 15 bases. In DNA form, the CDR3 reads TGTGCCAGCAGGCCTCGTGGGGGGAGGAACACTGAAGCTTTCTTT. Translation gives CASRPRGGRNTEAFF.

This clonotype turned up a few times. The chain couples TRBV18 to TRBJ2-1; perhaps D is TRBD1 or TRBD2 (6 bases each). This CDR3 is built from 14 residues. Germline assignment: CDR1 KGHSH and CDR2 LQKENI. V shed 8 bases and J shed 5 bases, with 16 bases lying between them. This chain's CDR3 is CASLPGDTDNEQFF. In DNA, the CDR3 is TGTGCCAGCCTTCCGGGGGACACAGACAATGAGCAGTTCTTC.

CDR3 protein: CASRFRVSVAEQFF. DNA of the CDR3: TGTGCCAGCAGGTTCCGGGTTAGCGTGGCTGAGCAGTTCTTC. The chain is built from TRBV5-6 and TRBJ2-1; maybe TRBD2 (5 bases). The germline V gene has CDR1 SGHDT and CDR2 YYEEEE. V lost 5 bases, J lost 9 bases, and 18 bases lay in between. This CDR3 contains 14 residues.

This clonotype has only a few counts. The CDR3 is CASSPLTGGANVLTF. The CDR3 DNA is TGTGCCAGCAGCCCACTGACAGGAGGGGCCAACGTCCTGACTTTC. V and J are TRBV28 and TRBJ2-6; perhaps TRBD1 as D (6 bases). The V and J ends lost 6 bases and 4 bases respectively, with 13 bases between them. The CDR3 has 15 residues. Germline CDR1 MDHEN, CDR2 SYDVKM.

The chain combines TRBV21-1 with TRBJ2-1; TRBD1, the table's D call, lacks a check against the DNA. TRBV21-1 is given as a pseudogene. The CDR3 has 18 residues. CDR3: CASSKGGQERRTYNEQFF. In DNA, the CDR3 is TGTGCCAGCAGCAAAGGGGGACAAGAGCGGCGAACCTACAATGAGCAGTTCTTC.

This clonotype was seen a few times. J is TRBJ2-2 and V is TRBV5-1; TRBD2 aligns across 15 bases. This CDR3 has 18 amino acids. J gave up 4 bases and V 4 bases, and 8 bases lay outside the gene matches. The V gene's germline CDR1 is SGHRS and CDR2 YFSETQ. The CDR3 bases are TGCGCCAGCAGCAACGGACTAGCGGGAGGGCCTGGCACCGGGGAGCTGTTTTTT. Protein: CASSNGLAGGPGTGELFF.